The 18 T cell receptor beta chains below all came from one sample that was sequenced in a study of blood T cells in healthy people across ages (dated by TCRdb to between 2015 and 2017). Receptors were amplified or captured by 5' RACE. Sequencing instrument: Illumina HiSeq 2500. A second PCR of about 7 to 12 cycles was performed with a sample-barcoded 5' primer and a J-beta primer mix. TCRdb reworked the public reads: Q25 trimming with fastp, MiXCR clone assembly, productive beta chains retained. Every distinct CDR3 protein forms one entry, paired with its most common genes and DNA. Counted in this sample were 650,000 to 800,000 distinct CDR3 sequences; under 45% of them appeared once. The ten largest clones add up to about a fifth of the sample. Sequences were obtained from blood. The receptors were sampled from a man aged 60 to 69 in good health.

V gene TRBV2 combines with J gene TRBJ1-4, with D maybe TRBD1 (6 bases). The CDR3 has 14 amino acids. V was cut by 5 bases and J by 5 bases, with 12 bases left in between. The germline V gene has CDR1 SNHLY and CDR2 FYNNEI. CDR3 nucleotides: TGTGCCAGCAGTAGGACAGAAGAAAATGAAAAACTGTTTTTT. The encoded protein is CASSRTEENEKLFF.

V usage is TRBV12-3 or TRBV12-4 and J usage is TRBJ1-6; D is uncertain. Trimming left V 6 bases short and J 5 bases short, with 14 bases between. The CDR3 consists of 15 residues. The DNA of the CDR3 is TGTGCCAGCAGACGTTTGGGGAACGATAATTCACCCCTCCACTTT. Its protein is CASRRLGNDNSPLHF.

The V gene is TRBV6-5, the J gene TRBJ2-1; D tentatively fits TRBD1 or TRBD2 (5 bases each). The last part of the DNA fits TRBJ2-7 better; the J call may be wrong. Germline V gene data show CDR1 as MNHEY and CDR2 as SVGAGI. This CDR3 has 15 residues. The CDR3 DNA reads as TGTGCCAGCAGCCCCGGGACCTTCTCCTACAATGAGCAGTACTTC. Its translation is CASSPGTFSYNEQYF.

The CDR3, as DNA: TGCAGTGCTAGGGACCCAGGGGGGTACACAGATACGCAGTATTTT. Protein product: CSARDPGGYTDTQYF. The chain recombines TRBV20-1 with TRBJ2-3; D is perhaps TRBD1 (7 bases). Germline V gene sequence: CDR1 DFQATT, CDR2 SNEGSKA (reference sequence). Deletions cut 3 bases from V and 2 bases from J, with 15 bases between. The CDR3 sequence is 15 residues long.

This chain links TRBV6-2 or TRBV6-3 with TRBJ2-5; D not certain. The CDR3 spans 14 residues. CDR1 and CDR2 (germline): MNHEY, SVGEGT. Trimming took off 2 bases at V and 5 bases at J, with 12 bases between the two ends. CDR3: CASSYRASVETQYF. CDR3 nucleotide sequence: TGTGCCAGCAGTTACAGGGCTAGTGTGGAGACCCAGTACTTC.

The rearrangement links TRBV12-3 or TRBV12-4 to TRBJ1-1, with D possibly being TRBD1 (6 bases). The CDR3 has 19 residues. Trimming cost V 3 bases and J 0 bases, with 23 bases left between them. CDR3 loop: CASSFAGPTRGGMNTEAFF. The CDR3 DNA is TGTGCCAGCAGTTTTGCTGGCCCCACACGTGGGGGCATGAACACTGAAGCTTTCTTT.

The rearrangement uses TRBV20-1 and TRBJ2-5, with 16 bases identical to TRBD2. CDR1 is DFQATT, CDR2 SNEGSKA, per germline (reference sequence). The CDR3 contains 15 residues. V lost 3 bases, J lost 5 bases, and 3 bases stayed unmatched. The CDR3 reads CSASGTSGGVETQYF. The CDR3 nucleotides read TGCAGTGCTAGCGGGACTAGCGGGGGGGTTGAGACCCAGTACTTC.

The V call is TRBV5-1, the J call TRBJ2-6; TRBD1 aligns across 7 bases. The V segment lost 6 bases and the J segment 1 base; nucleotides outside the gene matches: 4. The CDR3 length is 15 residues. Germline lookup yields CDR1 SGHRS and CDR2 YFSETQ. CDR3 protein: CASTDRVSGANVLTF. The CDR3 bases are TGCGCCAGCACAGACAGGGTTTCTGGGGCCAACGTCCTGACTTTC.

The rearrangement uses TRBV24-1 and TRBJ2-7; D is perhaps TRBD1 (6 bases). V lost 3 bases and J 2 bases, leaving 13 bases between the germline ends. The germline V gene has CDR1 KGHDR and CDR2 SFDVKD. The CDR3 totals 15 residues. The CDR3 region is CATSDPRDTTYEQYF. The CDR3 region has the DNA TGTGCCACCAGTGATCCCCGGGACACAACCTACGAGCAGTACTTC.

V usage is TRBV24-1 and J usage is TRBJ2-3; no clear D. CDR3 length: 16 amino acids. V was shortened by 5 bases and J by 6 bases, with 20 bases between the two germline ends. Germline CDR1 KGHDR, CDR2 SFDVKD. CDR3 nucleotides: TGTGCCACCAGTGCATCGTACGGGCTGGGTAGGGATACGCAGTATTTT. Its protein is CATSASYGLGRDTQYF.

This clonotype was seen a few times. The chain couples TRBV20-1 to TRBJ1-5, with D unresolved. Germline-derived CDR1 and CDR2 are DFQATT and SNEGSKA (reference sequence). V was trimmed by 3 bases and J by 3 bases, leaving 6 bases between them. CDR3 length: 12 amino acids. CDR3 amino acids: CSARTVNQPQHF. In DNA form, the CDR3 reads TGCAGTGCTAGGACGGTCAATCAGCCCCAGCATTTT.

This clonotype has more than one count but fewer than ten. The rearrangement links TRBV10-3 to TRBJ2-7, with TRBD1 identical over 11 bases. Per germline, CDR1 ENHRY and CDR2 SYGVKD. The junction had 8 bases not matched to a gene; V was cut back by 2 bases and J by 2 bases. The CDR3 is 17 residues long. CDR3 DNA: TGTGCCATCAGTGAGCCAACTCCGGGACAGGGGGCCTACGAGCAGTACTTC. It encodes CAISEPTPGQGAYEQYF.

The CDR3 reads CSARPPGEDTQYF. CDR3 sequence (DNA): TGCAGTGCCCGGCCCCCCGGCGAGGATACGCAGTATTTT. V gene TRBV20-1 combines with J gene TRBJ2-3; D is unresolved. The germline CDR1 and CDR2 sequences are DFQATT and SNEGSKA (reference sequence). This CDR3 is built from 13 residues. V was pared by 6 bases and J by 6 bases, with 16 bases between.

The rearrangement links TRBV30 to TRBJ1-1, with D tentatively TRBD1 (5 bases). With 2 bases removed from V and 1 base from J, the gap between germline ends came to 11 bases. Germline values: CDR1 GTSNPN, CDR2 SVGIG (reference sequence). This CDR3 has 14 residues. CDR3 bases: TGTGCCTGGAGTACGGGGGACCGGAACACTGAAGCTTTCTTT. Translating gives CAWSTGDRNTEAFF.

This clonotype occurred a few times. V gene TRBV29-1 combines with J gene TRBJ1-2, with D perhaps TRBD1 (5 bases). Germline CDR1 SQVTM, CDR2 ANQGSEA. V dropped 5 bases and J dropped 0 bases, with 10 bases sitting between them. The CDR3 loop spans 13 amino acids. The CDR3 coding sequence is TGCAGCGTTACCACAGGAACTAACTATGGCTACACCTTC. Translating gives CSVTTGTNYGYTF.

The genes are TRBV11-2 and TRBJ2-1; D call uncertain. Germline V gene data show CDR1 as SGHAT and CDR2 as FQNNGV. This CDR3 is 11 amino acids long. V was pared by 5 bases and J by 13 bases, with 12 bases between. The CDR3 DNA is TGTGCCAGCAGCCACTTGTTGGGCCAGTTCTTC. Protein: CASSHLLGQFF. The complete variable domain, with remaining parts taken from reference TRBV11-2 and TRBJ2-1, reads EAGVAQSPRYKIIEKRQSVAFWCNPISGHATLYWYQQILGQGPKLLIQFQNNGVVDDSQLPKDRFSAERLKGVDSTLKIQPAKLEDSAVYLCASSHLLGQFFGPGTRLTVL.

The chain has TRBV7-9 and TRBJ2-1; D might be TRBD1 (6 bases). CDR1 is SEHNR, CDR2 FQNEAQ, per germline (reference sequence). V lost 5 bases and J lost 14, with 13 bases in between. This CDR3 has 11 residues. The CDR3 loop is CASSEGVGKFF. The CDR3 nucleotides read TGTGCCAGCAGCGAGGGGGTTGGGAAGTTCTTC.

The J gene is TRBJ2-1, the V gene TRBV5-6; either TRBD1 or TRBD2 may fit D (6 bases each). The CDR3 length is 16 residues. Germline V CDR1 and CDR2: SGHDT, YYEEEE. Trimming left V 2 bases short and J 7 bases short, with 19 bases between. The CDR3 DNA reads TGTGCCAGCAGCTTCCTGGACAGCGGGCCGGGGAATGAGCAGTTCTTC. It codes for CASSFLDSGPGNEQFF.